One and the same sample provided the 13 T cell receptor beta chains below, sequenced in a study of human T cells and chemical hapten exposure. Time point here: pre-sensitization, week 0. As to treatment: therapeutic diphenylcyclopropenone sensitization with weekly scalp DPC. TCRdb passed the RACE reads through MiXCR, listing each CDR3 protein once. The table lists under 200,000 distinct CDR3 sequences, just under 30% of them singletons. Sequenced material: whole blood, taken in connection with sensitization to the hapten diphenylcyclopropenone (DPC). The receptors shown here come from a woman aged 25 to 45 with alopecia areata. Some clones in this sample may be carry-over from other donors' samples.

This clonotype appeared a few times. The chain carries TRBV7-2 and TRBJ2-1; maybe TRBD1 (6 bases). This CDR3 is built from 15 residues. The germline V and J ends were trimmed by 3 bases and 5 bases, with 14 bases remaining between them. CDR1 and CDR2 (germline): SGHTA, FQGNSA. The CDR3 nucleotides read TGTGCCAGCAGCTTGTTAAGGGGGTCTAACAATGAGCAGTTCTTC. Translation gives CASSLLRGSNNEQFF.

This clonotype was observed a few times. CDR3 sequence: CASRRGNTEAFF. The CDR3 bases are TGTGCCAGCAGGCGGGGGAACACTGAAGCTTTCTTT. The rearrangement uses TRBV6-5 and TRBJ1-1; D is uncertain. Germline assignment: CDR1 MNHEY and CDR2 SVGAGI. This CDR3 contains 12 residues. Trimming removed 6 bases from V and 1 base from J, with 6 bases in between.

The rearrangement links TRBV5-1 to TRBJ2-1, with a weak D call TRBD1 (5 bases). Germline V gene sequence: CDR1 SGHRS, CDR2 YFSETQ. V was cut by 0 bases and J by 9 bases, with 10 bases left in between. This CDR3 is built from 13 residues. CDR3 DNA sequence: TGCGCCAGCAGCTTGGTAGGGGAAGGTGAGCAGTTCTTC. This gives the protein CASSLVGEGEQFF.

This clonotype was counted only a few times. J is TRBJ1-4 and V is TRBV7-6; 7 bases agree with TRBD1. The CDR3 has 16 amino acids. Trimming took 5 bases from V and 0 from J; bases not matched to a gene: 6. The germline CDR1 and CDR2 sequences are SGHVS and FNYEAQ. The DNA of the CDR3 is TGTGCCAGCAGCCCCGGACAGGATGCAACTAATGAAAAACTGTTTTTT. Its protein product is CASSPGQDATNEKLFF.

V usage is TRBV29-1 and J usage is TRBJ2-7, with D unresolved. The CDR3 covers 12 residues. CDR1 and CDR2 from the germline V gene are SQVTM and ANQGSEA. The germline V and J ends were trimmed by 4 bases and 4 bases, with 11 bases remaining between them. The CDR3 region is CSVGWEPYEQYF. In DNA form, the CDR3 reads TGCAGCGTTGGCTGGGAACCGTACGAGCAGTACTTC.

The chain combines TRBV11-2 with TRBJ2-4; D remains unclear. Germline CDR1 reads SGHAT; CDR2 reads FQNNGV. Between the trimmed V and J ends, which lost 3 bases and 1 base, there was a span of 16 bases. This CDR3 is built from 17 residues. In nucleotides, the CDR3 is TGTGCCAGCAGCTTTGGTCTTCGGCAAACCGCCAAAAACATTCAGTACTTC. Translation: CASSFGLRQTAKNIQYF.

This clonotype was observed a few times. The chain employs TRBV4-3 and TRBJ1-1; the match to TRBD1 covers 8 bases. V trimming: 0 bases; J trimming: 4 bases; junction bases outside the gene matches: 4. The CDR3 contains 15 residues. In germline, CDR1 is LGHNA, CDR2 YSLEER. CDR3 DNA: TGCGCCAGCAGCCAAGATTCAGGGGGCGGCACTGAAGCTTTCTTT. Translation gives CASSQDSGGGTEAFF.

This clonotype occurred many times. The chain joins TRBV7-2 to TRBJ2-3, with a possible D match to TRBD2 (5 bases). The germline gives CDR1 SGHTA, CDR2 FQGNSA. V was trimmed by 1 base and J by 5 bases, leaving 13 bases between them. The CDR3 is made up of 15 amino acids. The chain's CDR3 is CASSLDVGVIDTQYF. The CDR3 bases are TGTGCCAGCAGCTTAGACGTCGGGGTCATAGATACGCAGTATTTT. The whole variable domain, remainder taken from reference TRBV7-2 and TRBJ2-3, is GAGVSQSPSNKVTEKGKDVELRCDPISGHTALYWYRQSLGQGLEFLIYFQGNSAPDKSGLPSDRFSAERTGGSVSTLTIQRTQQEDSAVYLCASSLDVGVIDTQYFGPGTRLTVL.

The sample holds a few counts of this clonotype. The chain is built from TRBV9 and TRBJ2-2; no reliable D call. The CDR3 has 15 residues. V was pared by 1 base and J by 0 bases, with 7 bases between. Per the germline V gene, CDR1 is SGDLS and CDR2 is YYNGEE. The CDR3 DNA is TGTGCCAGCAGCGTACTAGGCTCGAACACCGGGGAGCTGTTTTTT. Residues: CASSVLGSNTGELFF.

This clonotype was observed a few times. The rearrangement joins TRBV6-2 or TRBV6-3 to TRBJ1-2, with 7 bases that match TRBD1. V was clipped by 7 bases and J by 4 bases; unmatched bases: 6. The germline V gene has CDR1 MNHEY and CDR2 SVGEGT. There are 13 residues in the CDR3. CDR3 protein: CASTHRTGYGYTF. In DNA form, the CDR3 reads TGTGCCAGCACCCATCGGACAGGCTATGGCTACACCTTC.

This clonotype has more than one count but fewer than ten. The rearrangement links TRBV29-1 to TRBJ1-4; no definite D call. Germline lookup yields CDR1 SQVTM and CDR2 ANQGSEA. Deletions cut 6 bases from V and 4 bases from J, with 9 bases between. CDR3 length: 12 amino acids. CDR3 bases: TGCAGCGTAAAGTCAAATAATGAAAAACTGTTTTTT. Residues: CSVKSNNEKLFF.

The chain has TRBV29-1 and TRBJ2-5, with TRBD2 matching over 12 bases. After removal of 7 bases from V and 13 bases from J, the junction contained 16 bases not matched to a gene. Per the germline V gene, CDR1 is SQVTM and CDR2 is ANQGSEA. The CDR3 runs 14 residues. CDR3 DNA sequence: TGCAGCGCGCGAGGACTAGCGGGGCTATTCCCCATGTACTTC. The encoded protein is CSARGLAGLFPMYF.

This clonotype was recorded a few times. V and J are TRBV23-1 and TRBJ2-7, with D unclear. TRBV23-1 is an open reading frame, and its role is uncertain. The CDR3 sequence is 14 residues long. The V and J ends lost 0 bases and 1 base respectively, with 7 bases between them. The CDR3 here is CASSQSKGSYEQYF. In nucleotides, the CDR3 is TGCGCCAGCAGTCAATCAAAGGGATCCTACGAGCAGTACTTC.